This T cell receptor beta chain was sequenced in a study of T cells after yellow fever vaccination. Looked up from germline, CDR1 is SGHVS and CDR2 is FQNEAQ. The CDR3 length is 15 residues. Trimming pared 2 bases from V and 6 bases from J, leaving 16 bases between. This clonotype appeared many times. The antigen remains unidentified. Using its own MiXCR run on the 5' RACE reads, TCRdb lists one record per CDR3 protein. The sample comprises around 100,000 distinct CDR3 sequences, 8% to 9.5% of which are singletons, and 25% rests with the top ten. Study conclusions and caveats: Clonotypes found in both CD4 and CD8 compartments made up a small share. Primary-vaccination clones mostly resurfaced post-booster (nearly 97% CD4, more than 80% CD8).

The rearrangement links TRBV7-8 to TRBJ1-2, with D possibly matching TRBD1 (5 bases). This receptor was obtained from a man aged 30-40 years who received the YFV17D yellow fever vaccine. The specimen comprised CD8+ T cells sorted from PBMCs, sampled 45 days after the yellow fever booster vaccination. CDR3 amino acids: CASSLLWGPQNGYTF. The CDR3 DNA reads TGTGCCAGCAGCTTACTATGGGGCCCGCAAAATGGCTACACCTTC.